The 9 T cell receptor beta chains given below trace back to one sample, sequenced in a study of regulatory T cells in long-lasting Graves disease. Time point: newly diagnosed GD, antithyroid drugs for less than 3 months. PBMC RNA served as the TCR library source. Both iRepertoire HTBI primers and Arm-PCR of CDR3 regions were used to build the TCR beta libraries. In TCRdb, the multiplex PCR reads were re-called with MiXCR into one record per CDR3 protein. The table has about 560,000 distinct CDR3 sequences, about 16% seen once; the top ten hold 12%. The same data also went into a second study, on T cells in Graves' hyperthyroidism and ophthalmopathy.

The starting material was peripheral blood mononuclear cells (PBMCs), obtained at new diagnosis, from a patient treated with antithyroid drugs. The receptors derive from a man between 18 and 29 years old with Graves disease.

This clonotype was seen more than once but under ten times. The CDR3 DNA follows: TGTGCCAGCAGTTGGCCCGGGACTACCTACAATGAGCAGTTCTTC. Translating gives CASSWPGTTYNEQFF. This chain joins TRBV27 and TRBJ2-1; 7 bases are a match to TRBD2. This CDR3 region has 15 residues. The junction had 5 bases not matched to a gene; V was cut back by 4 bases and J by 2 bases. Per the germline V gene, CDR1 is MNHEY and CDR2 is SMNVEV (reference sequence).

The table lists this clonotype with many counts. The chain joins TRBV6-1 to TRBJ1-1; no firm D call. Trimming took off 7 bases at V and 5 bases at J, with 14 bases between the two ends. Germline loops: CDR1 MNHNS, CDR2 SASEGT. This CDR3 spans 13 amino acids. The CDR3 DNA reads as TGTGCCAGCACCCCAGGCGGTGGGACTGAAGCTTTCTTT. It is translated as CASTPGGGTEAFF.

This clonotype turned up a few times. The chain is built from TRBV12-3 or TRBV12-4 and TRBJ1-5; D ambiguous. The CDR3 consists of 15 residues. The germline V and J ends were trimmed by 5 bases and 5 bases, with 16 bases remaining between them. The CDR3 is CASSPDNPGHQPQHF. The CDR3 nucleotides are TGTGCCAGCAGTCCCGACAACCCTGGGCATCAGCCCCAGCATTTT.

This clonotype was observed a handful of times. The chain joins TRBV28 to TRBJ2-7; perhaps TRBD2 as D (6 bases). Between the trimmed V and J ends, which lost 6 bases and 2 bases, there was a span of 14 bases. Germline-derived CDR1 and CDR2 are MDHEN and SYDVKM. This CDR3 comprises 14 residues. In DNA, the CDR3 is TGTGCCAGCAGCCGGGACTCCCCGCCCTACGAGCAGTACTTC. As protein: CASSRDSPPYEQYF.

The J gene is TRBJ2-3, the V gene TRBV2; 10 bases align to TRBD2. The germline V gene encodes CDR1 SNHLY and CDR2 FYNNEI. V shed 7 bases and J 3 bases; nucleotides not matched to a gene: 7. The CDR3 has 15 residues. CDR3 in amino acids: CASNPDSGRTDTQYF. As DNA, the CDR3 is TGTGCCAGCAACCCGGATAGCGGGAGGACAGATACGCAGTATTTT.

The CDR3 reads CASSYREGGDSPLHF. The CDR3 nucleotides read TGTGCCAGCAGTTATAGAGAGGGAGGGGATTCACCCCTCCACTTT. This chain uses TRBV6-2 or TRBV6-3 with TRBJ1-6, with D maybe TRBD1 (5 bases). Germline lookup yields CDR1 MNHEY and CDR2 SVGEGT. Deletions cut 3 bases from V and 8 bases from J, with 14 bases between. The CDR3 totals 15 residues.

This clonotype was observed a few times. The J gene is TRBJ1-1, the V gene TRBV9, with TRBD1 matching over 10 bases. Trimming cost V 4 bases and J 0 bases; bases outside gene matches: 9. The CDR3 has 17 residues. The germline V gene encodes CDR1 SGDLS and CDR2 YYNGEE. CDR3 coding DNA: TGTGCCAGCAGCCCTCGTCCCGGGACAGGGGTGAACACTGAAGCTTTCTTT. This encodes CASSPRPGTGVNTEAFF. Full variable domain (remainder filled in from reference TRBV9 and TRBJ1-1): DSGVTQTPKHLITATGQRVTLRCSPRSGDLSVYWYQQSLDQGLQFLIQYYNGEERAKGNILERFSAQQFPDLHSELNLSSLELGDSALYFCASSPRPGTGVNTEAFFGQGTRLTVV.

This clonotype was seen repeatedly, ten times or more. V is TRBV12-3 or TRBV12-4 and J is TRBJ1-1; D is unclear. The CDR3 covers 11 residues. Trimming took 2 bases from V and 6 from J, leaving 4 bases between them. CDR3 in amino acids: CASSLYAEAFF. The CDR3 DNA is TGTGCCAGCAGTTTATACGCTGAAGCTTTCTTT.

This clonotype turned up a few times. This sequence joins TRBV12-5 and TRBJ1-5; D might be TRBD1 (6 bases). V lost 1 base to trimming and J lost 6 bases, with 13 bases between them. The CDR3 length is 15 residues. The V gene's germline CDR1 is LGHNT and CDR2 FRNRAP. CDR3 DNA sequence: TGTGCTAGTGGTTTGGAGGGGGGGGGAGGTCAGCCCCAGCATTTT. It translates to CASGLEGGGGQPQHF.